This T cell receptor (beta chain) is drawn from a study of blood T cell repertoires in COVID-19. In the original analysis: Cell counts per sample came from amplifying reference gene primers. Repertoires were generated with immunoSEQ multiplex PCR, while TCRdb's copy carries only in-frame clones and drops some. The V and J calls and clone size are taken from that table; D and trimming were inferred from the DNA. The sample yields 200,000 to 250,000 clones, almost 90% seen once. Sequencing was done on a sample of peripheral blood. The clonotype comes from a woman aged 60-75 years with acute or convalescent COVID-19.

The CDR3 spells CASSYDRTATYEQYF. CDR3 DNA sequence: TGTGCCAGCAGTTACGATCGGACAGCGACCTACGAGCAGTACTTC. The chain carries TRBV6-5 and TRBJ2-7; TRBD1 is a possible D gene (6 bases). Germline loops: CDR1 MNHEY, CDR2 SVGAGI. The CDR3 length is 15 residues. The V and J ends lost 2 bases and 2 bases respectively, with 13 bases between them.